These 3 T cell receptor beta chains originate from one sample sequenced in a study of blood T cells in healthy people across ages. Then a second PCR, running about 6 to 12 cycles, was carried out with a sample-barcoded 5' primer and a J-beta primer mix. MiXCR, run by TCRdb on the 5' RACE reads, gives a single entry per CDR3 protein. This table holds more than 1,400,000 distinct CDR3 sequences, 42% found once. The source material was blood. Receptors originate from a woman aged 18-29 years in good health.

A few counts support this clonotype. The chain employs TRBV28 and TRBJ2-3; D is possibly TRBD2 (6 bases). V lost 8 bases to trimming and J lost 3 bases, with 18 bases between them. Germline CDR1 and CDR2: MDHEN and SYDVKM. The CDR3 has 15 amino acids. CDR3: CASSPLGRGTDTQYF. In DNA, the CDR3 is TGTGCCAGCTCACCACTGGGACGGGGGACAGATACGCAGTATTTT. Full variable domain (outside the CDR3, taken from reference TRBV28 and TRBJ2-3): DVKVTQSSRYLVKRTGEKVFLECVQDMDHENMFWYRQDPGLGLRLIYFSYDVKMKEKGDIPEGYSVSREKKERFSLILESASTNQTSMYLCASSPLGRGTDTQYFGPGTRLTVL.

There are a few counts of this clonotype. This sequence joins TRBV12-3 or TRBV12-4 and TRBJ1-5; D gene unclear. V gave up 3 bases and J gave up 4 bases, with 16 bases separating them. The CDR3 spans 16 residues. CDR3 in amino acids: CASSLHRGARNQPQHF. The DNA for the CDR3 is TGTGCCAGCAGTTTGCACCGGGGAGCGAGGAATCAGCCCCAGCATTTT.

The chain recombines TRBV27 with TRBJ1-1, with TRBD1 identical over 8 bases. V lost 6 bases and J lost 9; bases outside the gene matches: 9. The CDR3 is made up of 13 amino acids. Per germline, CDR1 MNHEY and CDR2 SMNVEV (reference sequence). The CDR3 DNA reads as TGTGCCAGCAGACCCGCCCAGGGGGCGAAAGCTTTCTTT. Translation gives CASRPAQGAKAFF.